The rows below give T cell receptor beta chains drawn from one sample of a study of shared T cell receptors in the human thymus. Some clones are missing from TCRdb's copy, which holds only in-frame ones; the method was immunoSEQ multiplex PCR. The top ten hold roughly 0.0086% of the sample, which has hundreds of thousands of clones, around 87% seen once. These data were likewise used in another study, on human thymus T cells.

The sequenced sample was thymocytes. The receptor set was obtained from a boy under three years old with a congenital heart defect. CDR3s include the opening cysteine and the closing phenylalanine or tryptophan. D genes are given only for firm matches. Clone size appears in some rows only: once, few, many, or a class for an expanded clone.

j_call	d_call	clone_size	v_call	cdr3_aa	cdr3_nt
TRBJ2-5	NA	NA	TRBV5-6	CASSFQQETQYF	TGTGCCAGCAGCTTCCAACAAGAGACCCAGTACTTC
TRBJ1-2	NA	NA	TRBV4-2	CASSQPPSGHSNYGYTF	TGTGCCAGCAGCCAACCCCCTTCTGGACACTCTAACTATGGCTACACCTTC
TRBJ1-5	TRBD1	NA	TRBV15	CATKIGTGDQPQHF	TGTGCCACCAAGATCGGGACAGGGGATCAGCCCCAGCATTTT
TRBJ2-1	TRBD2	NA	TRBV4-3	CASSQGWGLAYNEQFF	TGCGCCAGCAGCCAAGGGTGGGGACTAGCCTACAATGAGCAGTTCTTC
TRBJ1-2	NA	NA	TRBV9	CASSVGAGSEGYTF	TGTGCCAGCAGCGTAGGAGCGGGGTCGGAGGGCTACACCTTC
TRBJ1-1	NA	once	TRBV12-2	CASRLRTGAFF	TGTGCAAGTCGCTTAAGGACTGGGGCTTTCTTT
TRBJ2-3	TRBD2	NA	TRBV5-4	CASSLVGVKAGVTTDTQYF	TGTGCCAGCAGCTTGGTAGGGGTTAAAGCGGGAGTTACCACAGATACGCAGTATTTT
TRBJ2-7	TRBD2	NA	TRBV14	CASSQDQRLAGEEQYF	TGTGCCAGCAGCCAAGATCAGCGGCTAGCGGGGGAAGAGCAGTACTTC
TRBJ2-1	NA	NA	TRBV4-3	CASSQEEGPVYNEQFF	TGCGCCAGCAGCCAAGAGGAGGGGCCGGTTTACAATGAGCAGTTCTTC
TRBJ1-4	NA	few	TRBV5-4	CAWKEIGDNEKLFF	TGTGCCTGGAAGGAGATAGGGGATAATGAAAAACTGTTTTTT
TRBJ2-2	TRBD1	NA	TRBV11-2	CASSLGAQGVRPGGELFF	TGTGCCAGCAGCTTAGGGGCTCAGGGGGTCCGTCCCGGCGGGGAGCTGTTTTTT
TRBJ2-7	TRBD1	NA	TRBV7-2	CASSLVIGTGYSYEQYF	TGTGCCAGCAGCTTAGTGATCGGGACAGGGTACTCCTACGAGCAGTACTTC
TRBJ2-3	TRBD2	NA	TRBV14	CASSSLGLAGEADTQYF	TGTGCCAGCAGCTCCTTAGGACTAGCGGGAGAGGCAGATACGCAGTATTTT
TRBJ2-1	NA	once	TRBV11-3	CASSSENEQFF	TGTGCCAGCAGCTCCGAGAATGAGCAGTTCTTC
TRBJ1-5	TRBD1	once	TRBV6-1	CASNRQGGNQPQHF	TGTGCCAGCAATCGACAGGGTGGCAATCAGCCCCAGCATTTT
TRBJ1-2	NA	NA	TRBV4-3	CASSQDRLLAGYGYTF	TGCGCCAGCAGCCAAGACAGGCTTCTTGCCGGCTATGGTTACACCTTC
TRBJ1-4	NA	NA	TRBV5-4	CASSWDGGAHEKLFF	TGTGCCAGCAGCTGGGACGGGGGGGCTCATGAAAAACTGTTTTTT